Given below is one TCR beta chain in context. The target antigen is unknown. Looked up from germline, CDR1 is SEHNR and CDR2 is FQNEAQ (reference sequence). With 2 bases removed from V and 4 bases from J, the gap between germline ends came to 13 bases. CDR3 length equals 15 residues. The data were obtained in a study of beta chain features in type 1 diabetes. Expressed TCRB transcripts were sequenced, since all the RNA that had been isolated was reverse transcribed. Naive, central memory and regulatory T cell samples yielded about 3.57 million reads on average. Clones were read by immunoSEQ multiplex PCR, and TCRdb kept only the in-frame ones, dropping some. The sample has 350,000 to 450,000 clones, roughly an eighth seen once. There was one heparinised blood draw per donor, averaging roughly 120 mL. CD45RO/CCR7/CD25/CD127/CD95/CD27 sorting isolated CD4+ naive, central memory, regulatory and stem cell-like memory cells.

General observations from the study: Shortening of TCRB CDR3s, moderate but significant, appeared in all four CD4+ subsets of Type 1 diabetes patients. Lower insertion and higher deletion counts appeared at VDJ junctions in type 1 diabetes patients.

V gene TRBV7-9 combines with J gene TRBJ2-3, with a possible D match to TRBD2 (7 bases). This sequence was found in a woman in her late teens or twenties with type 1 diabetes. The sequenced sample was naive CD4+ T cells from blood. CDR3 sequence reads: CASSLMGGPPDTQYF. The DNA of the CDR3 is TGTGCCAGCAGCTTAATGGGGGGGCCGCCAGATACGCAGTATTTT.